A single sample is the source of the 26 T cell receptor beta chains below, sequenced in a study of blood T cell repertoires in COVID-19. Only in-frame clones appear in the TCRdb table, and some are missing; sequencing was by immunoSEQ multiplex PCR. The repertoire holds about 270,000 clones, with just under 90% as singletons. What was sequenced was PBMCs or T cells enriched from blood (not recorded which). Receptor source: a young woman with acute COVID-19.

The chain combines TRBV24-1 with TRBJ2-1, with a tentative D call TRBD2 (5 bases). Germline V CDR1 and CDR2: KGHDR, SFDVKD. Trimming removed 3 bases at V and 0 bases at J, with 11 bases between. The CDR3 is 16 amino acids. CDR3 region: CATSDAGPISYNEQFF. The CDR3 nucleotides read TGTGCCACCAGTGATGCGGGTCCTATCTCCTACAATGAGCAGTTCTTC.

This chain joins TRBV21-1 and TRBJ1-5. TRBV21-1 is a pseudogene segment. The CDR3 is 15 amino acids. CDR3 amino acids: CASSKDEDSNQPQHF. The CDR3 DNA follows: TGTGCCAGCAGCAAAGACGAGGATAGCAATCAGCCCCAGCATTTT.

The CDR3 region is CASSLALNTEAFF. CDR3 in DNA: TGTGCCAGCAGCTTAGCTCTGAACACTGAAGCTTTCTTT. This rearrangement joins TRBV11-3 to TRBJ1-1; D is undetermined. V gave up 1 base and J gave up 0 bases, with 3 bases separating them. This CDR3 has 13 amino acids. Germline CDR1 and CDR2: SGHNT and YENEEA.

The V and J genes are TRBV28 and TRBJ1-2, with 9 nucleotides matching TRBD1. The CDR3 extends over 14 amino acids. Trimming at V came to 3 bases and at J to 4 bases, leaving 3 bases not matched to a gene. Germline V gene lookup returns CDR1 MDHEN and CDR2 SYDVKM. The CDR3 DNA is TGTGCCAGCAGTTTGGCGGACAGGGGCTATGGCTACACCTTC. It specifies CASSLADRGYGYTF.

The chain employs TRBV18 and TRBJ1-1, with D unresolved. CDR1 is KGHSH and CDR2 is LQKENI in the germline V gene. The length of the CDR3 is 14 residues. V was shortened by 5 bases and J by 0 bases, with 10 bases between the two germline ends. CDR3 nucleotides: TGTGCCAGCTCAACGGCCCAGGTGAACACTGAAGCTTTCTTT. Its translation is CASSTAQVNTEAFF.

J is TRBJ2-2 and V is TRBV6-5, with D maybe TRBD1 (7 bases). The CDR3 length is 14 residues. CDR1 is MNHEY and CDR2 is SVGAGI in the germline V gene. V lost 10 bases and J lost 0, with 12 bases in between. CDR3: CATAGTANTGELFF. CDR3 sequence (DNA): TGTGCCACCGCGGGGACAGCGAACACCGGGGAGCTGTTTTTT.

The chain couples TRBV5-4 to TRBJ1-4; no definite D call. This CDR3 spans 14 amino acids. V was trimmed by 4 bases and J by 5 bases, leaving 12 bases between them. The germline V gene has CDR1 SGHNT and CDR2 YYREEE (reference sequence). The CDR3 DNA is TGTGCCAGCAGCCTCGGAAGAGGGAATGAAAAACTGTTTTTT. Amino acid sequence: CASSLGRGNEKLFF.

The CDR3 DNA sequence: TGTGCCAGCAGTCGGGACAGCTGGGATCAGCCCCAGCATTTT. Protein sequence: CASSRDSWDQPQHF. V and J are TRBV6-5 and TRBJ1-5, with TRBD1 identical over 7 bases. The germline V gene has CDR1 MNHEY and CDR2 SVGAGI. Germline trimming cut 5 bases from V and 5 bases from J; bases unmatched to any gene: 6. This CDR3 is 14 amino acids long.

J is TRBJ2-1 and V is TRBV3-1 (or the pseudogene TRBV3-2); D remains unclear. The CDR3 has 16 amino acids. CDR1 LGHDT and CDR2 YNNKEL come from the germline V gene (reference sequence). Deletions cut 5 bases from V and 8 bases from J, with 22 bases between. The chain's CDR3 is CASSNLGRGFLDEQFF. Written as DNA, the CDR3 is TGTGCCAGCAGCAACTTGGGTAGAGGTTTTCTGGATGAGCAGTTCTTC.

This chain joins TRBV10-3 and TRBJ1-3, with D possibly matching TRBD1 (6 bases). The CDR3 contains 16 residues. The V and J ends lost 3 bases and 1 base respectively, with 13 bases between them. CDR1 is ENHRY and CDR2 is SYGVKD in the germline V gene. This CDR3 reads CAISDLRGGSGNTIYF. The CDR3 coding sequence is TGTGCCATCAGTGATTTGAGGGGGGGATCTGGAAACACCATATATTTT.

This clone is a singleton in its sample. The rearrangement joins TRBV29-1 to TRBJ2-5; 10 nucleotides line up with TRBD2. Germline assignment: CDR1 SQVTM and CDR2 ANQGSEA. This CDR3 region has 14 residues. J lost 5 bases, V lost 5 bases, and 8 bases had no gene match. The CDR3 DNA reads TGCAGCGTTCAGCTAGCGGGAGAGGGTGAGACCCAGTACTTC. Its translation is CSVQLAGEGETQYF.

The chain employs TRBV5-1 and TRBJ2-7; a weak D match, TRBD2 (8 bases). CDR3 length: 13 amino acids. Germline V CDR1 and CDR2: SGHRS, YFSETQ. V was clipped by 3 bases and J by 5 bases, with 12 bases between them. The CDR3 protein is CASSSGGGHEQYF. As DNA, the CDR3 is TGCGCCAGCAGCTCGGGAGGGGGCCACGAGCAGTACTTC. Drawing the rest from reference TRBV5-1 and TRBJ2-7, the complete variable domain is KAGVTQTPRYLIKTRGQQVTLSCSPISGHRSVSWYQQTPGQGLQFLFEYFSETQRNKGNFPGRFSGRQFSNSRSEMNVSTLELGDSALYLCASSSGGGHEQYFGPGTRLTVT.

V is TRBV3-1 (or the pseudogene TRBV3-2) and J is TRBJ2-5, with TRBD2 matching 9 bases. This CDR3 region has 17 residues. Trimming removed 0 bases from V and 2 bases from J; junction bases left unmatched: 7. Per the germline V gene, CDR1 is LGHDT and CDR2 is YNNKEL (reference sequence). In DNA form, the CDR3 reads TGTGCCAGCAGCCAAGACGCTTCACTAGCGGGTCAAGAGACCCAGTACTTC. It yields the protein CASSQDASLAGQETQYF.

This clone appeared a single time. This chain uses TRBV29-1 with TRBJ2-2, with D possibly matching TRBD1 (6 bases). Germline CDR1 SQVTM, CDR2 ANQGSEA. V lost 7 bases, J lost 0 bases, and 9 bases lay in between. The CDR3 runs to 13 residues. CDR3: CSAGTPNTGELFF. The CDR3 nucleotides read TGCAGCGCAGGGACACCGAACACCGGGGAGCTGTTTTTT.

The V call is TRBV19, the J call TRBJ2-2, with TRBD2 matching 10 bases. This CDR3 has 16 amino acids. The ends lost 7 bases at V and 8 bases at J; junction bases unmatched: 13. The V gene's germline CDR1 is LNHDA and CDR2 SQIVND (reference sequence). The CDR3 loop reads CASTSGASGSKGELFF. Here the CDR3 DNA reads TGTGCCAGTACCTCTGGGGCTAGCGGGAGTAAAGGGGAGCTGTTTTTT.

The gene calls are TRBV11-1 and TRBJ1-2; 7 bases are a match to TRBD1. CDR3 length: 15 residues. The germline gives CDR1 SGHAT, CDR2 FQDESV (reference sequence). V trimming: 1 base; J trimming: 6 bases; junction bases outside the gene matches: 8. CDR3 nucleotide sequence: TGTGCCAGCAGCTTAGGAACGACAGGGTTACATGGCTACACCTTC. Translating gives CASSLGTTGLHGYTF.

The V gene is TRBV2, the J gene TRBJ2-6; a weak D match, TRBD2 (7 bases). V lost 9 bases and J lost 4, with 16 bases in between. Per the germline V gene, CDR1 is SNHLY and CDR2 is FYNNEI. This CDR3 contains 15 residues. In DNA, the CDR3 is TGTGCCAGTAGAGAGGGGGGGTACGGGGCCAACGTCCTGACTTTC. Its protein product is CASREGGYGANVLTF.

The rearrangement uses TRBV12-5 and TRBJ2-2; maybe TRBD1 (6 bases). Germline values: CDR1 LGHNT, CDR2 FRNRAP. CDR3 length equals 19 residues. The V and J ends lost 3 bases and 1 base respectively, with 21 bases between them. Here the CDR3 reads CASGFSGAVRTENTGELFF. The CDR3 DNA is TGTGCTAGTGGTTTTTCTGGGGCCGTTCGGACAGAGAACACCGGGGAGCTGTTTTTT.

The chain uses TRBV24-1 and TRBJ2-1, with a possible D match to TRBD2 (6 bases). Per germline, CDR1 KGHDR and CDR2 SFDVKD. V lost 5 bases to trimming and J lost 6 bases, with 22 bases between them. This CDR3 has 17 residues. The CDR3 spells CATSVSGTSSLGNEQFF. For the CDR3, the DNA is TGTGCCACCAGTGTCTCGGGGACTTCCAGTTTGGGCAATGAGCAGTTCTTC.

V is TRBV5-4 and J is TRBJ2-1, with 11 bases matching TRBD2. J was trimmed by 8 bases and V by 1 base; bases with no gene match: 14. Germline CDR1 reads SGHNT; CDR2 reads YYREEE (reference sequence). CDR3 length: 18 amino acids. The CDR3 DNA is TGTGCCAGCAGCTTGCTGAGGCTAGCGGGAGGTCCGGGGCATGAGCAGTTCTTC. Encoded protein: CASSLLRLAGGPGHEQFF.

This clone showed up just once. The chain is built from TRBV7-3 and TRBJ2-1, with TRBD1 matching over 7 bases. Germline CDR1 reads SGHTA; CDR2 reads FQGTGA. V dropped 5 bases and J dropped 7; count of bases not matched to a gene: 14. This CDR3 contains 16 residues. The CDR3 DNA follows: TGTGCCAGCAGCCCCATGGGGCAGGGGGTCTTGAATGAGCAGTTCTTC. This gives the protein CASSPMGQGVLNEQFF.

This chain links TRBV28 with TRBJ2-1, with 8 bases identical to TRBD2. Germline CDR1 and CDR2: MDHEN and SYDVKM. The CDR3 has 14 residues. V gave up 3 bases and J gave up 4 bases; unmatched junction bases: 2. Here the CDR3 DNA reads TGTGCCAGCAGTTTCCCGGGAGGGTACAATGAGCAGTTCTTC. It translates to CASSFPGGYNEQFF.

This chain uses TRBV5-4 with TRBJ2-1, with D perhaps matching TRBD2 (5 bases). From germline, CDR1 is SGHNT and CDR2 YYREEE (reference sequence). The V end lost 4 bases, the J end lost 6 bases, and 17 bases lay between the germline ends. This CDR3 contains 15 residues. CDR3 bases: TGTGCCAGCAGCAAGGGAGCGACGAATGCCAATGAGCAGTTCTTC. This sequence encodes CASSKGATNANEQFF.

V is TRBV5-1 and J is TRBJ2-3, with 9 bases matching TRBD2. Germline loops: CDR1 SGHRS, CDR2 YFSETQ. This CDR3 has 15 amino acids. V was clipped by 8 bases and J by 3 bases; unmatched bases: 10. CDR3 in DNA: TGCGCCAGTCATCAATCGGCGGGAGGGACAGATACGCAGTATTTT. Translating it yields CASHQSAGGTDTQYF.

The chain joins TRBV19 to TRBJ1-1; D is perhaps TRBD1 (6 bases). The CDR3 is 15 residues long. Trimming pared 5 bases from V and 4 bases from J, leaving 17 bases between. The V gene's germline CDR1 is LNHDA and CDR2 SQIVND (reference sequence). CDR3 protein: CASSPMHAGVTEAFF. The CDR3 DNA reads TGTGCCAGTAGTCCCATGCACGCAGGGGTCACTGAAGCTTTCTTT.

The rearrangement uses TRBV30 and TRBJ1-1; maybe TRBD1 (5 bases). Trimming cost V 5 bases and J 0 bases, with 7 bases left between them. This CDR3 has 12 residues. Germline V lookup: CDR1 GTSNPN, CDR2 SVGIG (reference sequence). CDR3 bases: TGTGCCTGGGCGGACATGAACACTGAAGCTTTCTTT. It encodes CAWADMNTEAFF.